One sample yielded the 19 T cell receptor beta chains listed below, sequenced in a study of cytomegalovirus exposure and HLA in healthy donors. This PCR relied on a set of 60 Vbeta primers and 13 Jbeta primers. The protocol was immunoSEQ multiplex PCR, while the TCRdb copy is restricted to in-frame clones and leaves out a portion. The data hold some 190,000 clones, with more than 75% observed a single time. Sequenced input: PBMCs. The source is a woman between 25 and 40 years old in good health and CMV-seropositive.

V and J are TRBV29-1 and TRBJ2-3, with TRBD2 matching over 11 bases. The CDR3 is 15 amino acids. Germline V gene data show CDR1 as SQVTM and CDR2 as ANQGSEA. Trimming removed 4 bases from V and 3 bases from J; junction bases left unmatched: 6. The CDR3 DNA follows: TGCAGCGTTGGAGGCTCTAGCGGGGGGACAGATACGCAGTATTTT. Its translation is CSVGGSSGGTDTQYF.

Here the CDR3 reads CASSPGLAGAPRLDTQYF. As DNA, the CDR3 is TGTGCCAGCAGCCCTGGACTAGCGGGGGCCCCGAGGCTAGATACGCAGTATTTT. This chain uses TRBV7-7 with TRBJ2-3; 13 bases map to TRBD2. Looked up from germline, CDR1 is SSHAT and CDR2 is FNYEAQ (reference sequence). The CDR3 loop spans 18 amino acids. V shed 5 bases, J shed 5 bases, and the junction held 13 bases outside the gene matches.

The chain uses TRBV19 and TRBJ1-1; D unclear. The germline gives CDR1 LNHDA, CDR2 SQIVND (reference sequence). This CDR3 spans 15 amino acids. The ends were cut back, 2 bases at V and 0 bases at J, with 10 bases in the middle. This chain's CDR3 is CASSINPVMNTEAFF. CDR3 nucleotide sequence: TGTGCCAGTAGTATAAATCCGGTTATGAACACTGAAGCTTTCTTT.

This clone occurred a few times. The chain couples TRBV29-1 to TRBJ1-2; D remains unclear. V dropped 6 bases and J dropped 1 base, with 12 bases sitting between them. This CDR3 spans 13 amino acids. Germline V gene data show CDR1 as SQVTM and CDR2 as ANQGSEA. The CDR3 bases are TGCAGCGTGGAGGGAGGATTTAACTATGGCTACACCTTC. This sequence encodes CSVEGGFNYGYTF.

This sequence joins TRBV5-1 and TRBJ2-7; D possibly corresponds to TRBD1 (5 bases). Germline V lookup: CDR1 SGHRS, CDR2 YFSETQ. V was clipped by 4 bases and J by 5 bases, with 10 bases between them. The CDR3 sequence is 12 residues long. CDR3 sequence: CASSVQGNEQYF. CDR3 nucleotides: TGCGCCAGCAGCGTGCAGGGTAACGAGCAGTACTTC.

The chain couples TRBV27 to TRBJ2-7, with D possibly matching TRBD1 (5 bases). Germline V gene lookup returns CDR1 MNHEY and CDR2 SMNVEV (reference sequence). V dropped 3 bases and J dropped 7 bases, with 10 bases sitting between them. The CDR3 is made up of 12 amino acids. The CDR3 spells CASSFQGREQYF. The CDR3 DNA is TGTGCCAGCAGTTTCCAGGGCAGGGAGCAGTACTTC.

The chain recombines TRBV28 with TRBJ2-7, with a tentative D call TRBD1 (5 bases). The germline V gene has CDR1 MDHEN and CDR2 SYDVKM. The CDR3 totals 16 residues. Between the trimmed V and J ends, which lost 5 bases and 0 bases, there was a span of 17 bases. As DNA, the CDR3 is TGTGCCAGCAGTGTCAAGAACTACAGGAGCTCCTACGAGCAGTACTTC. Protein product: CASSVKNYRSSYEQYF. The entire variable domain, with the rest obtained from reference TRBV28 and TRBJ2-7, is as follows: DVKVTQSSRYLVKRTGEKVFLECVQDMDHENMFWYRQDPGLGLRLIYFSYDVKMKEKGDIPEGYSVSREKKERFSLILESASTNQTSMYLCASSVKNYRSSYEQYFGPGTRLTVT.

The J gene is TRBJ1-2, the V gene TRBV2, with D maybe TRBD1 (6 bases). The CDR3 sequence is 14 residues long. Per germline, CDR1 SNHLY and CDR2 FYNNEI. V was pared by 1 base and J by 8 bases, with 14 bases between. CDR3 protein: CASSEVQGLGGYTF. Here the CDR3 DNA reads TGTGCCAGCAGTGAAGTGCAGGGGCTCGGGGGCTACACCTTC.

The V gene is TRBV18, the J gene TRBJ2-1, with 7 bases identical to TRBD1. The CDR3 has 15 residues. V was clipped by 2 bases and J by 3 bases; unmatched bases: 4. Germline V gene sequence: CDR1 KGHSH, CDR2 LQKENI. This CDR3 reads CASSPRTGFYNEQFF. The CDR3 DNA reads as TGTGCCAGCTCACCAAGGACAGGATTCTACAATGAGCAGTTCTTC.

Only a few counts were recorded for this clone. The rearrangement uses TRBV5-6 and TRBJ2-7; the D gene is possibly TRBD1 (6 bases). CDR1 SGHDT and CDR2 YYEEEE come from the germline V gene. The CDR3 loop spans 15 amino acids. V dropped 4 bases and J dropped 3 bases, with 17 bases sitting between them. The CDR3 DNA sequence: TGTGCCAGCAGCCCGGGCCAGGACAGCAACTACGAGCAGTACTTC. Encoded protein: CASSPGQDSNYEQYF.

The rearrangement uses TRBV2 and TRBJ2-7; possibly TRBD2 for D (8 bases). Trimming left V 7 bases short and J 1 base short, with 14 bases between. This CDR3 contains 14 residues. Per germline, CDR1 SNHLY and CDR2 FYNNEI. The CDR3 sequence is CASTGGTESYEQYF. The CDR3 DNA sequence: TGTGCCAGCACGGGAGGGACAGAATCCTACGAGCAGTACTTC.

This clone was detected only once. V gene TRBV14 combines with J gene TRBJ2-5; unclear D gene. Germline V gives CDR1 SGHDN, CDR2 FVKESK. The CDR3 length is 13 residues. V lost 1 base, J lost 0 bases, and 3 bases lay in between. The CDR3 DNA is TGTGCCAGCAGCCAAGGGCACCAAGAGACCCAGTACTTC. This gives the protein CASSQGHQETQYF. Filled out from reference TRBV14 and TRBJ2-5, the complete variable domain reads EAGVTQFPSHSVIEKGQTVTLRCDPISGHDNLYWYRRVMGKEIKFLLHFVKESKQDESGMPNNRFLAERTGGTYSTLKVQPAELEDSGVYFCASSQGHQETQYFGPGTRLLVL.

Here the CDR3 reads CASSEGTGRVKLFF. The DNA for the CDR3 is TGTGCCAGCAGTGAGGGGACAGGGAGGGTAAAACTGTTTTTT. The chain has TRBV6-1 and TRBJ1-4; 9 bases map to TRBD1. Trimming took 3 bases from V and 10 from J; bases not matched to a gene: 6. The V gene's germline CDR1 is MNHNS and CDR2 SASEGT. CDR3 size: 14 residues.

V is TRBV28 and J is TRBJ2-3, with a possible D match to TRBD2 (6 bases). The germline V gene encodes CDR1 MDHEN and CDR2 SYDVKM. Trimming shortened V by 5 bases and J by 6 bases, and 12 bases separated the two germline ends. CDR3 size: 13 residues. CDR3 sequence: CASSHFAGDTQYF. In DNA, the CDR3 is TGTGCCAGCAGTCACTTCGCGGGGGATACGCAGTATTTT.

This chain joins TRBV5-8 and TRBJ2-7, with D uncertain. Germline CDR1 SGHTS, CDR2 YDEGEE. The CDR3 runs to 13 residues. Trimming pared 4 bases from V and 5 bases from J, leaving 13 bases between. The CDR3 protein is CASSLGIRDEQYF. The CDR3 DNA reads TGTGCCAGCAGCCTGGGTATACGGGACGAGCAGTACTTC. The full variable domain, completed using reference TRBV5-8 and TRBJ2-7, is EAGVTQSPTHLIKTRGQQATLRCSPISGHTSVYWYQQALGLGLQFLLWYDEGEERNRGNFPPRFSGRQFPNYSSELNVNALELEDSALYLCASSLGIRDEQYFGPGTRLTVT.

The CDR3 bases are TGTGCCTCAAAGCAGGACAGGGGTAGTTTTGTCGGCAATCAGCCCCAGCATTTT. It specifies CASKQDRGSFVGNQPQHF. This chain links TRBV28 with TRBJ1-5, with TRBD1 identical over 9 bases. Germline CDR1 reads MDHEN; CDR2 reads SYDVKM. The CDR3 length is 18 residues. The junction had 19 bases not matched to a gene; V was cut back by 11 bases and J by 2 bases.

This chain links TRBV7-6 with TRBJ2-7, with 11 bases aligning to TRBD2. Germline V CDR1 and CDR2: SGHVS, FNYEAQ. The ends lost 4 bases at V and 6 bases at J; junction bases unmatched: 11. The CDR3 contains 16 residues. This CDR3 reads CASSSGVAGGQGEQYF. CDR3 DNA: TGTGCCAGCAGCTCCGGGGTAGCGGGGGGGCAAGGCGAGCAGTACTTC.

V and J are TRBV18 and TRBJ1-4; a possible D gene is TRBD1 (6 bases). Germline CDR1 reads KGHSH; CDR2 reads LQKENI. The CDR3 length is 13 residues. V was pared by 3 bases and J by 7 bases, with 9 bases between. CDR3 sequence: CASSPLGGEKLFF. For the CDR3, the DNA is TGTGCCAGCTCACCCTTAGGGGGTGAAAAACTGTTTTTT.

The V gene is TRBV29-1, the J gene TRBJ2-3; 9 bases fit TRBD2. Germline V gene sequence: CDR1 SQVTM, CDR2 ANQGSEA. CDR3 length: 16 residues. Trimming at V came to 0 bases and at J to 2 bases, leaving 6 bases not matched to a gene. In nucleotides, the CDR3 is TGCAGCGTTGAAGAGGGGACTAGCAGCTACACAGATACGCAGTATTTT. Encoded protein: CSVEEGTSSYTDTQYF.